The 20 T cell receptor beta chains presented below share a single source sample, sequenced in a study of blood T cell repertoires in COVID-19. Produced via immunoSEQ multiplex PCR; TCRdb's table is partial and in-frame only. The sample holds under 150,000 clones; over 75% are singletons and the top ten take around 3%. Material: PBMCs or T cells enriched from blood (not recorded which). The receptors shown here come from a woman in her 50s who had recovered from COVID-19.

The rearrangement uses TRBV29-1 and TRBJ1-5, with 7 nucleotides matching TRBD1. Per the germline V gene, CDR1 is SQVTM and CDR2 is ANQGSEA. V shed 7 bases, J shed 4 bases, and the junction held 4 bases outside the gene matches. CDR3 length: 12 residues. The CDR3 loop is CSAGTANQPQHF. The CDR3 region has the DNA TGCAGCGCCGGGACAGCGAATCAGCCCCAGCATTTT.

CDR3 in amino acids: CAISDLGRKDQETQYF. The CDR3 DNA is TGTGCCATCAGTGATCTCGGGAGGAAAGACCAAGAGACCCAGTACTTC. The chain has TRBV10-3 and TRBJ2-5; TRBD2 aligns across 7 bases. The length of the CDR3 is 16 residues. Germline values: CDR1 ENHRY, CDR2 SYGVKD. The V gene end was trimmed by 3 bases and the J gene end by 0 bases; junction bases not matched to a gene: 7.

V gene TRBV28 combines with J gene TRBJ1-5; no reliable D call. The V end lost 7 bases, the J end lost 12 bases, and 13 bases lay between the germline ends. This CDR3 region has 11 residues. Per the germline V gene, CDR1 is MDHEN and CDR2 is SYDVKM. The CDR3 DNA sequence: TGTGCCAGCACCCACCGGGTTAGCCAGCATTTT. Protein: CASTHRVSQHF.

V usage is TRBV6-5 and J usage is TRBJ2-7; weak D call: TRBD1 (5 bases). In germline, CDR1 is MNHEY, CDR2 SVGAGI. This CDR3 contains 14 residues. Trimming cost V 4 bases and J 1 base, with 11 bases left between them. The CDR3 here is CASSSTEGSYEQYF. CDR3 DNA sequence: TGTGCCAGCAGTTCGACAGAAGGGTCCTACGAGCAGTACTTC.

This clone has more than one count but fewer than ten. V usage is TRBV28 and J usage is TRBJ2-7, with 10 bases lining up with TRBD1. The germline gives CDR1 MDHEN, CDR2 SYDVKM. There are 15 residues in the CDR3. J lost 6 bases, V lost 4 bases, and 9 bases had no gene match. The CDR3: CASSSAGTGAVEQYF. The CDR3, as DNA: TGTGCCAGCAGTTCCGCCGGGACAGGGGCCGTCGAGCAGTACTTC.

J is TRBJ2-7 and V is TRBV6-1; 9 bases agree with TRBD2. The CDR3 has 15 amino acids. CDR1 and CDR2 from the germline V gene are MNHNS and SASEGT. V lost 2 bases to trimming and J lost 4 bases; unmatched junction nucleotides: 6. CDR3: CASSEMAGGPYEQYF. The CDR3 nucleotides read TGTGCCAGCAGTGAAATGGCGGGGGGGCCTTACGAGCAGTACTTC.

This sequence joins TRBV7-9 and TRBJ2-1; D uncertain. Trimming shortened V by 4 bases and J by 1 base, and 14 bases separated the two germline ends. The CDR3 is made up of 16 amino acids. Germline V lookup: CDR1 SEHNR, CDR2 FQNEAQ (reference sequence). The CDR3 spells CASSWSGLRSYNEQFF. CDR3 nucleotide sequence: TGTGCCAGCAGCTGGTCGGGTCTGCGGTCCTACAATGAGCAGTTCTTC.

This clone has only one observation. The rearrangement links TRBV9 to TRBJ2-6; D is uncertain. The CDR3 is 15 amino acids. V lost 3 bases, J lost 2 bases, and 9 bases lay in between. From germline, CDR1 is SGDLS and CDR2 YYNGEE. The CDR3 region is CASSDSTTGANVLTF. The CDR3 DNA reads TGTGCCAGCAGCGATAGTACGACTGGGGCCAACGTCCTGACTTTC.

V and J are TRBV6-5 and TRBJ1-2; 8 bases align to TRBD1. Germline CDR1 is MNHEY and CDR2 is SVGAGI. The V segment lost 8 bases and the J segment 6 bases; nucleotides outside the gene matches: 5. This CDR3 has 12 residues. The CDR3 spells CASGRTGNGYTF. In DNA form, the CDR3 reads TGTGCCAGCGGGCGGACAGGGAATGGCTACACCTTC.

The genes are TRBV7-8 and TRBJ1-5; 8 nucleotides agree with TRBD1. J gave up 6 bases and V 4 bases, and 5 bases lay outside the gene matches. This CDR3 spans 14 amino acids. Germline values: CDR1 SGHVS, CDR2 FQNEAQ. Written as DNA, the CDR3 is TGTGCCAGCAGCTCGGACAGGGATAGTCAGCCCCAGCATTTT. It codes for CASSSDRDSQPQHF.

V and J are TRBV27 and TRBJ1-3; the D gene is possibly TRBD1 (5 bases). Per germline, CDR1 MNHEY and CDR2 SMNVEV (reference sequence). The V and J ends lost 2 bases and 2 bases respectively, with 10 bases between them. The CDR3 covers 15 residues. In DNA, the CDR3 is TGTGCCAGCAGTTTAAGTGGGGCGGCTGGAAACACCATATATTTT. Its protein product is CASSLSGAAGNTIYF.

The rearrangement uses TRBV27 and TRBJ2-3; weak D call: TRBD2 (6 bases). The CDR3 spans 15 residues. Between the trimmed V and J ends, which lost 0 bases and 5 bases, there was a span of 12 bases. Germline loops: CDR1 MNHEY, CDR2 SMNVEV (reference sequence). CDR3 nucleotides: TGTGCCAGCAGTTTATCTTGGGGGGTTAGAGATACGCAGTATTTT. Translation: CASSLSWGVRDTQYF.

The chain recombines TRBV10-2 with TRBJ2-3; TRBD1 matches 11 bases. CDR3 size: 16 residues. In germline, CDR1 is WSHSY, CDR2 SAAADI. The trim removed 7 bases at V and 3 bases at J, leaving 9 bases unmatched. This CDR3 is CASKGGDRGSTDTQYF. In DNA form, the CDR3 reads TGCGCCAGCAAGGGAGGGGACAGGGGGTCGACAGATACGCAGTATTTT.

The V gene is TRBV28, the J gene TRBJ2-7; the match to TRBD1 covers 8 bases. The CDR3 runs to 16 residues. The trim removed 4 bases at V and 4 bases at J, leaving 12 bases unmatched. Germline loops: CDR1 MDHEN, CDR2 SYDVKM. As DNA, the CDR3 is TGTGCCAGCAGTTCTCAAGACCGGGACAGGTTTTACGAGCAGTACTTC. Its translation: CASSSQDRDRFYEQYF.

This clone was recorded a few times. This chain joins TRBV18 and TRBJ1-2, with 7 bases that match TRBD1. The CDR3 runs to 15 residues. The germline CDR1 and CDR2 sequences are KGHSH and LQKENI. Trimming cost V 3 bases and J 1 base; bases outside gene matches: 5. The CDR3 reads CASSPRDRSNYGYTF. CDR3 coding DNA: TGTGCCAGCTCACCGAGGGACAGAAGTAACTATGGCTACACCTTC.

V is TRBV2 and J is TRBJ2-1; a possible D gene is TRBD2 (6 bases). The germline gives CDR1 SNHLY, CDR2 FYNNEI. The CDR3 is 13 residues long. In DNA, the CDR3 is TGTGCTGCCTTGGGGGGAACTTACAATGAGCAGTTCTTC. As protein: CAALGGTYNEQFF.

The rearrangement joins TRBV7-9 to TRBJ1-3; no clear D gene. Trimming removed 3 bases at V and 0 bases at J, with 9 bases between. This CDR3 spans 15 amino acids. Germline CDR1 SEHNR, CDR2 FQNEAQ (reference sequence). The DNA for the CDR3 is TGTGCCAGCAGCTTGAGGGTCAGCTCTGGAAACACCATATATTTT. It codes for CASSLRVSSGNTIYF.

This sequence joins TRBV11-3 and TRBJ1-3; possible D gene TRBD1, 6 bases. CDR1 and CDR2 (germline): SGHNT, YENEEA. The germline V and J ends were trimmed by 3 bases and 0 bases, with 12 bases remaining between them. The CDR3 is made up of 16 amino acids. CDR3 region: CASSFGQSSSGNTIYF. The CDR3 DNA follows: TGTGCCAGCAGCTTCGGACAGTCGAGCTCTGGAAACACCATATATTTT.

CDR3 loop: CATSDAGQGAGEQFF. The DNA of the CDR3 is TGTGCCACCAGTGATGCGGGACAGGGGGCCGGTGAGCAGTTCTTC. The chain joins TRBV24-1 to TRBJ2-1; 12 nucleotides align to TRBD1. The germline gives CDR1 KGHDR, CDR2 SFDVKD. After removal of 3 bases from V and 9 bases from J, the junction contained 5 bases not matched to a gene. The length of the CDR3 is 15 residues.

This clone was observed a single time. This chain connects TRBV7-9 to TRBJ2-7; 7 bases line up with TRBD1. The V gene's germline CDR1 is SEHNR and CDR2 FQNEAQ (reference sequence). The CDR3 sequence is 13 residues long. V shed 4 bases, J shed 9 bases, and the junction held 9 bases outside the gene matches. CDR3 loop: CASSSWTGEGQYF. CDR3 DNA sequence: TGTGCCAGCAGCTCTTGGACAGGAGAGGGGCAGTACTTC.